Below are 2 T cell receptor beta chains sequenced from a single sample in a study of blood T cell repertoires in COVID-19. Profiling relied on immunoSEQ multiplex PCR, and the TCRdb table lists in-frame clones only, not all of them. The sample lists around 370,000 clones, 85% to 90% occurring once. Sequencing used peripheral blood. The receptor source for this set is a young man with active or convalescent COVID-19.

The rearrangement links TRBV20-1 to TRBJ2-1; the D gene is possibly TRBD2 (6 bases). Germline CDR1 and CDR2: DFQATT and SNEGSKA (reference sequence). This CDR3 contains 11 residues. Trimming shortened V by 6 bases and J by 10 bases, and 13 bases separated the two germline ends. CDR3 nucleotide sequence: TGCAGTGCCCCCCATCTAGCGGAGCAGTTCTTC. Protein sequence: CSAPHLAEQFF.

The V call is TRBV6-5, the J call TRBJ1-1; no definite D call. V was cut by 3 bases and J by 1 base, with 9 bases left in between. Germline V gives CDR1 MNHEY, CDR2 SVGAGI. The CDR3 runs to 14 residues. The CDR3 here is CASSYRVANTEAFF. CDR3 nucleotides: TGTGCCAGCAGTTATCGGGTTGCGAACACTGAAGCTTTCTTT.